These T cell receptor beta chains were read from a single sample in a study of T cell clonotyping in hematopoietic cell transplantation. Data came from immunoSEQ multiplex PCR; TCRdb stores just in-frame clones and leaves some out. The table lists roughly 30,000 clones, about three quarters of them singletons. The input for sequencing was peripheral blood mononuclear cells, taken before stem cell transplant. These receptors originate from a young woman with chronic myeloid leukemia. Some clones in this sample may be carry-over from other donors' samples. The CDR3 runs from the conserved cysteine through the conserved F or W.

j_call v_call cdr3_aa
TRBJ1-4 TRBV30 CAWSAPPGRLFF
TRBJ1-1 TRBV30 CAWSVRDEAFF
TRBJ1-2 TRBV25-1 CASSEGRYGYTF
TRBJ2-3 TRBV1 CTSSQERGTDTQYF
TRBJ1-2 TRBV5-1 CASSFDGQGGNYGYTF
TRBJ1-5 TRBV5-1 CASSFEGSDNQPQHF
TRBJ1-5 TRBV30 CAWGGTYSNQPQHF
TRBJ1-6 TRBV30 CAWEKNNSPLHF
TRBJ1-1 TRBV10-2 CASSGGGGYTEAFF
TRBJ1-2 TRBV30 CAWSVDGYGYTF
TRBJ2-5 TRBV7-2 CASSLLWGGKETQYF
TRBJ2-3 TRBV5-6 CASSFVGPDTQYF
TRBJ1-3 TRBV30 CAWTPGQTPLSGNTIYF
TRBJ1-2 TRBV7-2 CASSRIAVTSYGYTF
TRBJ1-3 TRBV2 CASSSQVGAGNTIYF
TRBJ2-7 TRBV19 CASSAQGFNEQYF
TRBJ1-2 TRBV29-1 CSVEKEGGYTF
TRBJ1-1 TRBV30 CAWYLNTEAFF
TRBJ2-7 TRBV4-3 CASSRGTTGSYEQYF
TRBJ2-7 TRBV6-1 CASSGTGGRDEQYF
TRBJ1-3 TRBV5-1 CASSFQGGGNTIYF
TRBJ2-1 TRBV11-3 CASSLGWGPVDNEQFF
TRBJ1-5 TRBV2 CASSRTGLGQPQHF
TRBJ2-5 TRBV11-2 CASSLIGGQETQYF
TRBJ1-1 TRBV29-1 CSVGGLNTEAFF
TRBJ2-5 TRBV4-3 CASSQAGSETQYF
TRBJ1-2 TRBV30 CAWEDVGGYTF
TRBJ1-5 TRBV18 CASSPRQGINQPQHF
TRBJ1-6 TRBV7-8 CASSSPTGFGNSPLHF
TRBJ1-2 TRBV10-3 CAISGTGNLGYTF
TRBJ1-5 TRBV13 CASSLRGQPQHF
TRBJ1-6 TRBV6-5 CASSYLGGSLNSPLHF
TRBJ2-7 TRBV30 CAWSVKGNEQYF
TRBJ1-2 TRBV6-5 CASSLKPDYGYTF
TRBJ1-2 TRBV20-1 CSARGGGYTF
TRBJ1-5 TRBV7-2 CASSKDRAQPQHF
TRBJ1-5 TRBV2 CASNTGQGAQPQHF
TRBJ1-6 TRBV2 CATTLTDNSPLHF
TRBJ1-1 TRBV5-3 CARGRAGQVDTEAFF
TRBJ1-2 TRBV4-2 CASSQDRQGARGYTF
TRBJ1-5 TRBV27 CASSSTGFRSNQPQHF
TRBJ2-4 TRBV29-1 CSVWENIQYF
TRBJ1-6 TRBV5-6 CASSPGGSYNSPLHF
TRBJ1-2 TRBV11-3 CASSLGRGQAGIYGYTF
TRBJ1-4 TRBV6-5 CASSYGQGYEKLFF
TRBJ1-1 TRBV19 CASNQQGRATEAFF
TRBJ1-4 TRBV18 CASSATGEKLFF
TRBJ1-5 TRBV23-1 CASSQSSYSNQPQHF
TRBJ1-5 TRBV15 CATSRVGPNQPQHF
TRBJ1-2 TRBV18 CASSQDGYGYTF